Below are 7 T cell receptor beta chains sequenced from a single sample in a study of identical twins (dated by TCRdb to about 2016). Library construction relied on 5' RACE. TCRdb lists the instrument as Illumina HiSeq 2000. The public sequencing data were trimmed at Q25 with fastp and processed into clonotypes with MiXCR by TCRdb, which kept only in-frame beta chains. Here each entry gathers all rows of one CDR3 protein and keeps the most common genes and DNA. Across this sample there are some 790,000 distinct CDR3 sequences, with roughly 18% seen only once. About an eighth of the sample is in the top ten clones. This sample was also put to use in a study of T cells expressing NK-cell markers.

Sequenced: PBMCs. These receptors were collected from a woman aged 18-29 years in good health.

This clonotype was seen a few times. J is TRBJ2-5 and V is TRBV6-1; tentatively, D is TRBD2 (6 bases). Per germline, CDR1 MNHNS and CDR2 SASEGT. CDR3 length: 13 amino acids. V shed 5 bases and J shed 6 bases, with 13 bases lying between them. The CDR3 coding sequence is TGTGCCAGCAGTCCCAACGGGGGTCAGACCCAGTACTTC. This codes for CASSPNGGQTQYF.

This clonotype was recorded a few times. This chain connects TRBV7-8 to TRBJ2-7, with 9 bases fitting TRBD2. The CDR3 totals 16 residues. Unmatched junction bases numbered 9, after V lost 5 bases and J lost 1 base. Germline V gives CDR1 SGHVS, CDR2 FQNEAQ. CDR3 DNA: TGTGCCAGCAGCCCCACGGCAGCGGGAGGATCCTACGAGCAGTACTTC. This encodes CASSPTAAGGSYEQYF.

The CDR3 DNA reads as TGCAGTGCTAGCGGCTTTTGGCAGGGGACCCAGTACTTC. It is translated as CSASGFWQGTQYF. This sequence joins TRBV20-1 and TRBJ2-5; D may be TRBD1 (5 bases). Germline V gene sequence: CDR1 DFQATT, CDR2 SNEGSKA (reference sequence). This CDR3 is 13 amino acids long. Deletions cut 3 bases from V and 7 bases from J, with 15 bases between.

This sequence joins TRBV11-3 and TRBJ2-6; unclear D gene. This CDR3 has 14 residues. V lost 8 bases, J lost 4 bases, and 12 bases lay in between. Germline V lookup: CDR1 SGHNT, CDR2 YENEEA. The CDR3 loop reads CASSREWGANVLTF. For the CDR3, the DNA is TGTGCCAGCTCGAGAGAGTGGGGGGCCAACGTCCTGACTTTC.

This clonotype has only a few counts. The rearrangement links TRBV4-3 to TRBJ2-3, with D perhaps TRBD2 (6 bases). The CDR3 runs 16 residues. CDR1 is LGHNA and CDR2 is YSLEER in the germline V gene. Trimming shortened V by 1 base and J by 2 bases, and 13 bases separated the two germline ends. In DNA form, the CDR3 reads TGCGCCAGCAGCCAAGTGGGTGGCGGGAACACAGATACGCAGTATTTT. This sequence encodes CASSQVGGGNTDTQYF.

Worth noting for this clonotype: A much larger clone is a single base away; this may be a read error. This chain links TRBV7-9 with TRBJ2-1, with D unresolved. The CDR3 runs to 13 residues. Germline V gives CDR1 SEHNR, CDR2 FQNEAQ (reference sequence). The DNA of the CDR3 is TGTGCCAGCAGCTTAAACTTGTACAAGGAGCAGTTCTTC. Amino acid sequence: CASSLNLYKEQFF. Full variable domain (outside the CDR3, taken from reference TRBV7-9 and TRBJ2-1): DTGVSQNPRHKITKRGQNVTFRCDPISEHNRLYWYRQTLGQGPEFLTYFQNEAQLEKSRLLSDRFSAERPKGSFSTLEIQRTEQGDSAMYLCASSLNLYKEQFFGPGTRLTVL.

The chain recombines TRBV20-1 with TRBJ2-3; TRBD1 agrees at 8 bases. Germline V CDR1 and CDR2: DFQATT, SNEGSKA (reference sequence). The junction had 13 bases not matched to a gene; V was cut back by 6 bases and J by 8 bases. The CDR3 has 14 residues. CDR3 bases: TGCAGTGCCCCGGACAGGGAGCCACAGATTACGCAGTATTTT. Translation gives CSAPDREPQITQYF.